The source of this T cell receptor (beta chain) is a study of blood T cells in healthy people across ages. Study-wide context: The capture of about one barcoded beta molecule per two T cells was achieved by template switching.

General study points: Long-lived donors exceeded aged donors in naive CD4+ cells and diversity.

Sample-barcoded 5' priming and a J-beta primer mix drove a second PCR of 7 to 11 cycles. TCRdb reprocessed the 5' RACE reads via MiXCR and lists one record per CDR3 protein. Of 700,000 or so distinct CDR3 sequences listed, about 20% are singletons. The sample providers were healthy Caucasian people from Russia, aged roughly 6 to 95. A remark on this clonotype: Its antigen is unknown.

The sample consisted of blood. The TCR originated in a man in his sixties or seventies in good health.

DNA of the CDR3: TGTGCCAGCAGCTTAGAACCGGGAGAGCCGAGGAACACAGATACGCAGTATTTT. Its protein product is CASSLEPGEPRNTDTQYF. The chain combines TRBV7-2 with TRBJ2-3, with a possible D match to TRBD2 (6 bases). The CDR3 spans 18 residues. The V gene lost 1 base and the J gene lost 2 bases, with 19 bases spanning the gap. Germline lookup yields CDR1 SGHTA and CDR2 FQGNSA.